These 6 T cell receptor beta chains were all obtained from the same sample, sequenced in a study of blood T cells in healthy people across ages. Next came a second PCR, run for about 7 to 12 cycles, which used a sample-barcoded 5' primer along with a J-beta primer mix. TCRdb re-analysed the 5' RACE reads in MiXCR, keeping a single row per CDR3 protein. Altogether roughly 1.6 million distinct CDR3 sequences are present, around 36% being singletons, with the ten largest covering approximately 10%. Specimen: blood. These receptors were obtained from a woman aged 25 to 39 in good health.

This clonotype was counted a single time. The V and J genes are TRBV12-3 or TRBV12-4 and TRBJ1-2; 7 bases are shared with TRBD1. This CDR3 comprises 14 residues. The V and J ends lost 7 bases and 4 bases, in that order; junction bases with no gene match: 9. Written as DNA, the CDR3 is TGTGCCAGCATTCTCACAGGGGCGGGCTATGGCTACACCTTC. It codes for CASILTGAGYGYTF.

The chain uses TRBV20-1 and TRBJ1-1; a weak D match, TRBD1 (5 bases). This CDR3 contains 13 residues. CDR1 and CDR2 (germline): DFQATT, SNEGSKA (reference sequence). V lost 0 bases and J 7 bases, leaving 12 bases between the germline ends. The CDR3 region has the DNA TGCAGTGCTAGAGATGGAAGGGGAAATGAAGCTTTCTTT. It translates to CSARDGRGNEAFF.

The gene calls are TRBV5-1 and TRBJ2-1; tentatively, D is TRBD1 or TRBD2 (6 bases each). Looked up from germline, CDR1 is SGHRS and CDR2 is YFSETQ. CDR3 length: 15 amino acids. With 2 bases removed from V and 5 bases from J, the gap between germline ends came to 14 bases. CDR3 in DNA: TGCGCCAGCAGCTTTAGGGTGGGGGGCCACAATGAGCAGTTCTTC. It codes for CASSFRVGGHNEQFF. The whole variable domain, remainder taken from reference TRBV5-1 and TRBJ2-1, is KAGVTQTPRYLIKTRGQQVTLSCSPISGHRSVSWYQQTPGQGLQFLFEYFSETQRNKGNFPGRFSGRQFSNSRSEMNVSTLELGDSALYLCASSFRVGGHNEQFFGPGTRLTVL.

In its sample, this clonotype was seen a few times. A junction boundary mismatches the germline segment, possibly from a read error. The chain joins TRBV7-2 to TRBJ2-1; TRBD2 agrees at 7 bases. From germline, CDR1 is SGHTA and CDR2 FQGNSA. This CDR3 is built from 16 residues. Here the CDR3 DNA reads TGTGTCAGCAGCTTACCTGAAGCCGGGAGGTGGAATGAGCAGTTCTTC. Translation: CVSSLPEAGRWNEQFF.

There are a few counts of this clonotype. The chain combines TRBV27 with TRBJ2-5, with 10 bases matching TRBD1. V shed 6 bases and J 4 bases; nucleotides not matched to a gene: 17. Per germline, CDR1 MNHEY and CDR2 SMNVEV (reference sequence). There are 18 residues in the CDR3. CDR3 region: CASSPRDRGLFRRETQYF. As DNA, the CDR3 is TGTGCCAGCAGCCCGAGGGACAGGGGCTTGTTTAGAAGAGAGACCCAGTACTTC.

In its sample, this clonotype was seen a few times. The rearrangement uses TRBV7-9 and TRBJ2-5; D gene ambiguous. CDR3 length: 15 residues. Trimming pared 4 bases from V and 5 bases from J, leaving 17 bases between. In germline, CDR1 is SEHNR, CDR2 FQNEAQ (reference sequence). CDR3 nucleotide sequence: TGTGCCAGCAGCTCCGACCTGAACGTCAGGGAGACCCAGTACTTC. It specifies CASSSDLNVRETQYF. The whole variable domain, filled in from reference TRBV7-9 and TRBJ2-5, reads DTGVSQNPRHKITKRGQNVTFRCDPISEHNRLYWYRQTLGQGPEFLTYFQNEAQLEKSRLLSDRFSAERPKGSFSTLEIQRTEQGDSAMYLCASSSDLNVRETQYFGPGTRLLVL.